Reported below is one TCR beta chain. The germline gives CDR1 SGHTA, CDR2 FQGNSA. The ends were cut back, 5 bases at V and 0 bases at J, with 18 bases in the middle. The CDR3 is 17 residues long. Source study methods: The assay estimated nucleated cells by amplifying reference gene primers. The assay was immunoSEQ multiplex PCR, and TCRdb's table has in-frame clones only and misses some. That table supplies the V and J calls and clone size; D and trimming were determined from the DNA. The sample records over 150,000 clones, about four fifths being singletons. The data were taken from a study of blood T cell repertoires in COVID-19. About the study: Collection of acute and convalescent COVID-19 samples took place in the United States, Italy and Spain.

The chain uses TRBV7-2 and TRBJ2-3; maybe TRBD2 (5 bases). Specimen: PBMCs or T cells enriched from blood (not recorded which). The receptor comes from a woman aged 25 to 39 who had recovered from COVID-19. The CDR3 bases are TGTGCCAGCAGCACCCCCCCGGGGTCCCCGAGCACAGATACGCAGTATTTT. Its translation is CASSTPPGSPSTDTQYF.